The rows below give T cell receptor beta chains drawn from one sample of a study of vaccination effects on CD4 cells after COVID-19. Method: immunoSEQ multiplex PCR; TCRdb's copy keeps in-frame clones and lacks some. The sample lists over 9,000 clones; around 74% were seen once. These TCRs' antigens remain unknown. The sequenced sample was CD4+ T cells from PBMCs cultured without peptide, obtained after COVID-19 vaccination. The source of these receptors is a human donor who received a COVID-19 vaccine. CDR3s include the opening cysteine and the closing phenylalanine or tryptophan. Fields, in order: V gene, J gene, D gene, clone size, CDR3 protein, CDR3 DNA. The D gene is left open where the match is weak. Only part of the rows carry a size: once, few, many, or a class if the clone is expanded.

>TRBV18|TRBJ1-2|TRBD1|NA
CASSPSGQGLNYGYTF
TGTGCCAGCTCACCCTCGGGACAGGGTCTAAACTATGGCTACACCTTC
>TRBV24-1|TRBJ1-1|TRBD1|NA
CATRQGADTEAFF
TGTGCCACCCGTCAGGGGGCAGACACTGAAGCTTTCTTT
>TRBV10-1|TRBJ2-7|TRBD1|NA
CASSPPDRGRSYEQYF
TGCGCCAGCAGTCCCCCGGACAGGGGCCGCTCCTACGAGCAGTACTTC
>TRBV7-9|TRBJ2-2|NA|NA
CASSFSGTGELFF
TGTGCCAGCAGCTTCTCCGGGACCGGGGAGCTGTTTTTT
>TRBV9|TRBJ1-3|NA|few
CASSVAVGTGNTIYF
TGTGCCAGCAGCGTAGCGGTAGGGACTGGAAACACCATATATTTT
>TRBV4-2|TRBJ2-7|TRBD2|NA
CASSHSTSGSSYEQYF
TGTGCCAGCAGCCATTCTACTAGCGGGTCCTCCTACGAGCAGTACTTC
>TRBV3-1/TRBV3-2|TRBJ1-2|NA|NA
CASSRDTGGYTF
TGTGCCAGCAGCCGCGATACGGGGGGCTACACCTTC
>TRBV9|TRBJ1-2|TRBD1|NA
CASSPSTGTGGFGYTF
TGTGCCAGCAGCCCCTCAACGGGGACAGGGGGGTTTGGCTACACCTTC
>TRBV6-5|TRBJ1-4|NA|NA
CASMGRWGSGEKLFF
TGTGCCAGCATGGGTCGGTGGGGAAGCGGGGAAAAACTGTTTTTT
>TRBV7-9|TRBJ2-7|TRBD2|NA
CASSSFVPGGSYEQYF
TGTGCCAGCAGCTCGTTCGTACCGGGAGGTTCCTACGAGCAGTACTTC
>TRBV6-5|TRBJ1-2|NA|NA
CASSSRPYGYTF
TGTGCCAGCAGTTCCCGACCCTATGGCTACACCTTC
>TRBV7-6|TRBJ2-6|NA|NA
CASSLELGRANVLTF
TGTGCCAGCAGCTTAGAATTGGGAAGGGCCAACGTCCTGACTTTC
>TRBV4-1|TRBJ2-2|NA|NA
CASSQFSNTGELFF
TGCGCCAGCAGCCAATTTAGTAACACCGGGGAGCTGTTTTTT
>TRBV3-1/TRBV3-2|TRBJ1-3|NA|NA
CASSQQGTGNTIYF
TGTGCCAGCAGCCAACAGGGCACTGGAAACACCATATATTTT
>TRBV5-1|TRBJ1-1|TRBD1|NA
CASSLTGQGVGTEAFF
TGCGCCAGCAGCTTGACTGGACAGGGGGTCGGAACTGAAGCTTTCTTT
>TRBV5-1|TRBJ2-1|TRBD1|few
CASSLATGTGWGNEQFF
TGCGCCAGCAGCTTGGCCACCGGGACAGGGTGGGGAAATGAGCAGTTCTTC
>TRBV18|TRBJ2-3|NA|NA
CASSPVGQLPGADTQYF
TGTGCCAGCTCACCAGTGGGTCAGCTACCCGGTGCAGATACGCAGTATTTT
>TRBV10-3|TRBJ1-2|TRBD1|NA
CAISGGYGTGTTYGYTF
TGTGCCATCAGTGGGGGGTACGGGACAGGGACGACCTATGGCTACACCTTC
>TRBV6-5|TRBJ2-2|NA|NA
CASSPGGAGELFF
TGTGCCAGCAGTCCAGGGGGGGCCGGGGAGCTGTTTTTT
>TRBV19|TRBJ2-5|NA|NA
CASSSGSGTQYF
TGTGCCAGTAGTTCTGGATCGGGGACCCAGTACTTC
>TRBV7-8|TRBJ2-1|TRBD2|NA
CASSRGRHNEQFF
TGTGCCAGCAGTCGCGGGAGGCACAATGAGCAGTTCTTC
>TRBV3-1/TRBV3-2|TRBJ2-3|NA|NA
CASSSLTRSYTDTQYF
TGTGCCAGCAGCTCCCTTACTAGATCATACACAGATACGCAGTATTTT
>TRBV5-5|TRBJ2-7|TRBD2|NA
CASSFRGTSSYEQYF
TGTGCCAGCAGCTTCCGCGGGACTAGTAGCTACGAGCAGTACTTC
>TRBV5-1|TRBJ2-1|TRBD1|NA
CASSPTGQGGDEQFF
TGCGCCAGCAGCCCTACTGGACAGGGGGGCGATGAGCAGTTCTTC
>TRBV11-2|TRBJ2-5|NA|NA
CASSLSLGKETQYF
TGTGCCAGCAGCTTATCGTTGGGGAAAGAGACCCAGTACTTC
>TRBV9|TRBJ2-3|TRBD2|NA
CASSTGLAGGPSTDTQYF
TGTGCCAGCAGCACGGGACTAGCGGGGGGGCCGAGCACAGATACGCAGTATTTT
>TRBV6-2/TRBV6-3|TRBJ2-7|NA|once
CASSYSSYEQYF
TGTGCCAGCAGTTACTCATCCTACGAGCAGTACTTC
>TRBV5-1|TRBJ1-2|TRBD1|NA
CASSRTGGAYGYTF
TGCGCCAGCAGCCGTACAGGGGGCGCGTATGGCTACACCTTC
>TRBV7-2|TRBJ2-3|TRBD2|NA
CASSSRLANTDTQYF
TGTGCCAGCAGCTCCAGACTAGCGAACACAGATACGCAGTATTTT
>TRBV3-1/TRBV3-2|TRBJ1-2|NA|few
CASSQDRVGGYTF
TGTGCCAGCAGCCAAGACAGGGTAGGCGGCTACACCTTC
>TRBV10-3|TRBJ2-7|NA|once
CAITPTKGPRRYEQYF
TGTGCCATCACCCCAACGAAGGGACCACGTAGGTACGAGCAGTACTTC
>TRBV10-3|TRBJ2-7|TRBD2|few
CAISISGIYEQYF
TGTGCCATCAGTATTAGCGGGATCTACGAGCAGTACTTC
>TRBV7-2|TRBJ2-6|TRBD2|NA
CASSPRASGAPGANVLTF
TGTGCCAGCAGCCCCAGGGCTAGCGGGGCCCCTGGGGCCAACGTCCTGACTTTC
>TRBV7-8|TRBJ2-7|NA|NA
CASSLRRGPSYEQYF
TGTGCCAGCAGCTTACGGCGAGGGCCCTCCTACGAGCAGTACTTC
>TRBV7-9|TRBJ2-3|NA|NA
CASSFGKDTQYF
TGTGCCAGCAGCTTTGGTAAAGATACGCAGTATTTT
>TRBV9|TRBJ1-4|TRBD1|few
CASSPGGVGEKLFF
TGTGCCAGCAGTCCAGGGGGAGTGGGTGAAAAACTGTTTTTT
>TRBV4-1|TRBJ2-1|NA|few
CASSQLGVRGNEQFF
TGCGCCAGCAGCCAATTAGGGGTGAGGGGGAATGAGCAGTTCTTC
>TRBV2|TRBJ1-6|TRBD1|NA
CASSRDRGDNSPLHF
TGTGCCAGCAGCCGGGACAGGGGGGATAATTCACCCCTCCACTTT
>TRBV6-5|TRBJ1-2|TRBD1|NA
CASSQRTGYGYTF
TGTGCCAGCAGTCAACGGACAGGCTATGGCTACACCTTC
>TRBV5-1|TRBJ2-3|TRBD1|NA
CASSDRGRTDTQYF
TGCGCCAGCAGCGACAGGGGGCGAACAGATACGCAGTATTTT
>TRBV5-4|TRBJ2-7|NA|once
CASSFQHSYEQYF
TGTGCCAGCAGCTTCCAGCACTCCTACGAGCAGTACTTC
>TRBV5-1|TRBJ2-2|NA|NA
CASSSGATSNTGELFF
TGCGCCAGCAGCTCCGGTGCGACAAGCAACACCGGGGAGCTGTTTTTT
>TRBV30|TRBJ2-5|NA|few
CAWSVRETQYF
TGTGCCTGGAGTGTACGCGAGACCCAGTACTTC
>TRBV29-1|TRBJ2-1|TRBD2|NA
CSALAGGSEQFF
TGCAGCGCACTAGCGGGGGGGAGTGAGCAGTTCTTC
>TRBV28|TRBJ2-5|TRBD2|once
CASSPAGGPQTQYF
TGTGCCAGCAGTCCAGCGGGAGGGCCTCAGACCCAGTACTTC
>TRBV30|TRBJ1-6|NA|NA
CACRASSSYNSPLHF
TGTGCCTGCCGGGCTTCGAGCTCCTATAATTCACCCCTCCACTTT
>TRBV30|TRBJ2-2|NA|NA
CAWSVGSRGDTGELFF
TGTGCCTGGAGTGTAGGATCCAGGGGTGACACCGGGGAGCTGTTTTTT